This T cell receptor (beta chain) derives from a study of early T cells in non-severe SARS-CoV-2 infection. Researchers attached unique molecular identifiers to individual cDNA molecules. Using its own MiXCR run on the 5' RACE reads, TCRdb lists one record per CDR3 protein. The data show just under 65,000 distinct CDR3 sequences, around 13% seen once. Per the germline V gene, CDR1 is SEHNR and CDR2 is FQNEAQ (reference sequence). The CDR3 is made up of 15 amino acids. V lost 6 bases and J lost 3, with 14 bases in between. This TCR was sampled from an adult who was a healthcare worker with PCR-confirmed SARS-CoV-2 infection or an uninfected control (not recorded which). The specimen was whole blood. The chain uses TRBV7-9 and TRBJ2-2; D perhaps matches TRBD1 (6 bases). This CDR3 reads CASRHRVWDTGELFF. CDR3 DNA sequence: TGTGCCAGCAGGCACAGGGTTTGGGACACCGGGGAGCTGTTTTTT. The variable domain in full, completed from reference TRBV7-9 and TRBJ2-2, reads DTGVSQNPRHKITKRGQNVTFRCDPISEHNRLYWYRQTLGQGPEFLTYFQNEAQLEKSRLLSDRFSAERPKGSFSTLEIQRTEQGDSAMYLCASRHRVWDTGELFFGEGSRLTVL.